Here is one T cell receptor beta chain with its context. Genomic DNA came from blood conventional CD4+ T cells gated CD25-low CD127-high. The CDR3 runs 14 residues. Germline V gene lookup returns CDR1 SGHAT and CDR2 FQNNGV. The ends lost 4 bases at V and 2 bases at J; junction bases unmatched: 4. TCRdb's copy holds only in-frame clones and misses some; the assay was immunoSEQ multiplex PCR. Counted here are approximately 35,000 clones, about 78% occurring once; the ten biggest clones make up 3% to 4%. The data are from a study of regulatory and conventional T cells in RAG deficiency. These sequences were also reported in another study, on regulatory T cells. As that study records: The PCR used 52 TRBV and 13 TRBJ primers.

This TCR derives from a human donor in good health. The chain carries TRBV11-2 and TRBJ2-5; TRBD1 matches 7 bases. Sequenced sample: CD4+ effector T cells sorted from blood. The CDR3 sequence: CASSSWGQQETQYF. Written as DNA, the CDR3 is TGTGCCAGCAGCTCGTGGGGACAGCAAGAGACCCAGTACTTC.